This TCR beta chain emerged from a study of T-cell reconstitution after alpha-beta-depleted transplantation in children. Findings of the study overall: By one year post-transplant, T-cell counts and diversity largely arose from T cells that were newly produced.

Trimming took off 8 bases at V and 1 base at J, with 23 bases between the two ends. The CDR3 sequence is 18 residues long. CDR1 SNHLY and CDR2 FYNNEI come from the germline V gene. On this clonotype itself: Its antigen is unidentified.

Molecular barcoding with unique molecular identifiers was used for the TCRbeta library. TCRdb called the PCR reads again in MiXCR, with one record for every CDR3 protein. The data contain 700,000 to 850,000 distinct CDR3 sequences, around 15% of them singletons. Sequenced material: PBMCs, mostly from graft donor cells, taken 360 days after TCRalphabeta/CD19-depleted stem cell transplant. J is TRBJ2-2 and V is TRBV2; D assignment may be TRBD1 or TRBD2 (7 bases each). The receptor was derived from a male patient aged 5 to 17 who had a stem cell transplant for acute lymphoblastic leukemia, so the T cells may come from the graft donor. CDR3 protein: CASCLARGGRRNTGELFF. In nucleotides, the CDR3 is TGTGCCAGCTGTTTAGCCAGGGGGGGCCGAAGGAACACCGGGGAGCTGTTTTTT.